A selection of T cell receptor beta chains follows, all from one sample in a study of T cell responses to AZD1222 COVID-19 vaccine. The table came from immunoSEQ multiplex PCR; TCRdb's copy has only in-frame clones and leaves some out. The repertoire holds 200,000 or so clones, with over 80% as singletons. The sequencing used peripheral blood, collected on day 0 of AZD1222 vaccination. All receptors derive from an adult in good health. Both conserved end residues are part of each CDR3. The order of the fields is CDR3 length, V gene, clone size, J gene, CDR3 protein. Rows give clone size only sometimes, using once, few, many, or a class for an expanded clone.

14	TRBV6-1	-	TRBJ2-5	CASSEGSLQETQYF
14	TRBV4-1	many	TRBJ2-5	CASSFRDWQETQYF
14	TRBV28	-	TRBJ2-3	CASSLSGAAYTQYF
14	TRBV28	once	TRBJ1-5	CASSRGGGLEPQHF
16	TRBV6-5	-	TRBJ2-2	CASSYGRGGLTGELFF
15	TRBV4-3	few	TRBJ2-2	CASSQDRTLTGELFF
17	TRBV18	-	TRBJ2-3	CASSRKLQPRSPDTQYF
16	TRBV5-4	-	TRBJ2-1	CASSIRTGTAYNEQFF
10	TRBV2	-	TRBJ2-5	CASSRETQYF
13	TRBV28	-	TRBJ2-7	CASSTGLTYEQYF
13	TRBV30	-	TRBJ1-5	CAWSWTSNQPQHF
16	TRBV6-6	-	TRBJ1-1	CASSYSSRQMNTEAFF
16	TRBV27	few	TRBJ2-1	CASSLYSGGAGNEQFF
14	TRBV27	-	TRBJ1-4	CASRGGATNEKLFF
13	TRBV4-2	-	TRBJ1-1	CARPRQAGTEAFF
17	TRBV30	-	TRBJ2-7	CAWSGVGRGQGWYEQYF